This T cell receptor (beta chain) stems from a study of cytomegalovirus exposure and HLA in healthy donors. Overall study results and limits: Most TCR sequences were uncommon, yet certain public TCRs appeared in many donors. Per published accounts, TCR beta sequences correctly predicted the HLA-A and HLA-B alleles of most subjects.

V shed 0 bases and J shed 2 bases, with 11 bases lying between them. The germline V gene encodes CDR1 LGHNA and CDR2 YSLEER. CDR3 length equals 15 residues. Comment on this clone: Its target is unknown.

At collection, donors were nominally healthy, but unrecorded immune exposures were probable. It was with 60 Vbeta and 13 Jbeta primers that the PCR ran. Clones were read by immunoSEQ multiplex PCR, and TCRdb kept only the in-frame ones, dropping some. Among about 57,000 clones, 83% were seen once, and the ten largest hold roughly 4.5%. The source of this sequence is a man in his thirties or forties in good health and CMV-seronegative. Input material: PBMCs. The chain recombines TRBV4-3 with TRBJ2-7, with D possibly TRBD1 on 5 matching bases. The DNA of the CDR3 is TGCGCCAGCAGCCAAGATCAGCCAGGGCCCTACGAGCAGTACTTC. As protein: CASSQDQPGPYEQYF.